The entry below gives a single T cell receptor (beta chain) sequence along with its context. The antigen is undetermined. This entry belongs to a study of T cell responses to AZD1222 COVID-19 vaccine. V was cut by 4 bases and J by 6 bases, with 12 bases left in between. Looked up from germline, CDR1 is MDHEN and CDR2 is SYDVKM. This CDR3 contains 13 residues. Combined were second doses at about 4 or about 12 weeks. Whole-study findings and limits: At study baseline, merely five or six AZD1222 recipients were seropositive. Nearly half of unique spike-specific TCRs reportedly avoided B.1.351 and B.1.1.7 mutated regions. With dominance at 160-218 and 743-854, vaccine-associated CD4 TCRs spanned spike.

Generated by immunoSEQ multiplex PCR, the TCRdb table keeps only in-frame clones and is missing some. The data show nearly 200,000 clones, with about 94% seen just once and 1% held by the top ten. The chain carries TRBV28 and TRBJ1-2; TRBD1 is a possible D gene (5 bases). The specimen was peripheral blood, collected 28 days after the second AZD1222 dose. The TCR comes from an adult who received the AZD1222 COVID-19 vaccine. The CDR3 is CASSSGGRDGYTF. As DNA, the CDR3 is TGTGCCAGCAGTTCCGGGGGGAGGGATGGCTACACCTTC.